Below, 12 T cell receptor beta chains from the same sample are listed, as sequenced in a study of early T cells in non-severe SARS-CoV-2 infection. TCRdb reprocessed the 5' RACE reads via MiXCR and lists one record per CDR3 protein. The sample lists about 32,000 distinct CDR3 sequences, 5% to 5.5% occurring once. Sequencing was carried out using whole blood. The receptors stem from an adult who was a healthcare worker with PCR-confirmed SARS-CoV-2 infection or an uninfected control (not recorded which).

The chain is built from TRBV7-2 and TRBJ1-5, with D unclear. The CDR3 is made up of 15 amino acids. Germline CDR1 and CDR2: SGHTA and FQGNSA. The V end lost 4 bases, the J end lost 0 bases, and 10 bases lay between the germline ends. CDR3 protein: CASSWQPGSNQPQHF. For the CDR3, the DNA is TGTGCCAGCAGCTGGCAACCAGGTAGCAATCAGCCCCAGCATTTT.

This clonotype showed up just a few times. CDR3 region: CTSSQDRGSLTGELFF. The CDR3 region has the DNA TGCACCAGCAGCCAAGATAGGGGGAGTCTTACCGGGGAGCTGTTTTTT. This rearrangement joins TRBV1 to TRBJ2-2; the table's D gene call, TRBD1, was not cross checked with the DNA. TRBV1 is a pseudogene locus. The CDR3 contains 16 residues.

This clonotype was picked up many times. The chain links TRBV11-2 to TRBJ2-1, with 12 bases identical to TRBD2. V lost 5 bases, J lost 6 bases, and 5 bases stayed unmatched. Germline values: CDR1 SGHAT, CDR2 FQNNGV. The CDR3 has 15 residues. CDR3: CASSAGLAGFNEQFF. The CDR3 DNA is TGTGCCAGCAGCGCCGGACTAGCGGGATTCAATGAGCAGTTCTTC.

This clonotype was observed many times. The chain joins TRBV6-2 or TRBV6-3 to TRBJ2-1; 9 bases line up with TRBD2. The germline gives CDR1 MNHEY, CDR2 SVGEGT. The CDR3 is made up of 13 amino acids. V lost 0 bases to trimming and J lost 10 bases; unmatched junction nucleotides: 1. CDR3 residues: CASSYSAGGEQFF. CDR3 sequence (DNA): TGTGCCAGCAGTTACTCGGCGGGAGGGGAGCAGTTCTTC.

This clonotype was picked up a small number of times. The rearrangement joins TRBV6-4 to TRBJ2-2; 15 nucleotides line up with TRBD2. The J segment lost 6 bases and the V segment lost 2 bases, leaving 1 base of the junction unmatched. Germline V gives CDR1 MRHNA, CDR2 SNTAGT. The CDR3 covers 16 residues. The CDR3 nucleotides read TGTGCCAGCAGTGACGGACTAGCGGGAGGGCCCGGGGAGCTGTTTTTT. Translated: CASSDGLAGGPGELFF.

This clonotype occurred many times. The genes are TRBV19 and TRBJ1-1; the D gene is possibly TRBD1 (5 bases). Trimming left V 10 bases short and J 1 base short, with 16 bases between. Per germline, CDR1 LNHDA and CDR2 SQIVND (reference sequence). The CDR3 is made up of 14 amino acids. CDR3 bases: TGTGCCACCCACACCCCCACAGGGAACACTGAAGCTTTCTTT. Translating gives CATHTPTGNTEAFF.

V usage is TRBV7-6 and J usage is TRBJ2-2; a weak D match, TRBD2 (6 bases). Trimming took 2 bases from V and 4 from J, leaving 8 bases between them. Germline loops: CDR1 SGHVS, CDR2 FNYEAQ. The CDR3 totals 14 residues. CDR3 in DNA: TGTGCCAGCAGCTTAATCGGGGGCACCGGGGAGCTGTTTTTT. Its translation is CASSLIGGTGELFF.

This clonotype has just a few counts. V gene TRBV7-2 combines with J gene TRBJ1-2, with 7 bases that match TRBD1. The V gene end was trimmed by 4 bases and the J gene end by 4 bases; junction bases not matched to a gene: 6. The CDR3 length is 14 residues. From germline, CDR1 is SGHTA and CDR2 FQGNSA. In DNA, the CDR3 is TGTGCCAGCAGCTCGGGACAGTCCTTCTATGGCTACACCTTC. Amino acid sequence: CASSSGQSFYGYTF.

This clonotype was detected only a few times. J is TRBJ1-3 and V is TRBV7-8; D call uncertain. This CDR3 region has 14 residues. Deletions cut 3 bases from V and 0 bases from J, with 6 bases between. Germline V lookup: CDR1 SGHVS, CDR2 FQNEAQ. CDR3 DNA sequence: TGTGCCAGCAGCTTTATAACCTCTGGAAACACCATATATTTT. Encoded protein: CASSFITSGNTIYF.

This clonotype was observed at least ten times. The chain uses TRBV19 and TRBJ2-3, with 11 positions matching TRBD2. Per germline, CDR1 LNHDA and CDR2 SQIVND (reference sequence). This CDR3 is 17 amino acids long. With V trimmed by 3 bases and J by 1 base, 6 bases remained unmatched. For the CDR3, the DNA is TGTGCCAGTAGTATCTCCGGGACTAGCGGTCGCACAGATACGCAGTATTTT. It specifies CASSISGTSGRTDTQYF.

The chain's CDR3 is CASSPSQVEGSEQYF. CDR3 in DNA: TGTGCCAGCTCACCTTCGCAGGTCGAGGGTTCGGAGCAGTACTTC. The gene calls are TRBV18 and TRBJ2-7; tentative D call: TRBD2 (5 bases). V lost 3 bases to trimming and J lost 7 bases, with 19 bases between them. The CDR3 loop spans 15 amino acids. Germline-derived CDR1 and CDR2 are KGHSH and LQKENI.

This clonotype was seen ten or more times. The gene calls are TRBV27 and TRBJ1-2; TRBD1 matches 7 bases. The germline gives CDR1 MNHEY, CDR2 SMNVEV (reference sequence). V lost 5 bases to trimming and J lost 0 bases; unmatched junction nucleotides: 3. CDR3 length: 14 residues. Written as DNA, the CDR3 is TGTGCCAGCAGTCGGACAGGAACTAACTATGGCTACACCTTC. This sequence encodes CASSRTGTNYGYTF.